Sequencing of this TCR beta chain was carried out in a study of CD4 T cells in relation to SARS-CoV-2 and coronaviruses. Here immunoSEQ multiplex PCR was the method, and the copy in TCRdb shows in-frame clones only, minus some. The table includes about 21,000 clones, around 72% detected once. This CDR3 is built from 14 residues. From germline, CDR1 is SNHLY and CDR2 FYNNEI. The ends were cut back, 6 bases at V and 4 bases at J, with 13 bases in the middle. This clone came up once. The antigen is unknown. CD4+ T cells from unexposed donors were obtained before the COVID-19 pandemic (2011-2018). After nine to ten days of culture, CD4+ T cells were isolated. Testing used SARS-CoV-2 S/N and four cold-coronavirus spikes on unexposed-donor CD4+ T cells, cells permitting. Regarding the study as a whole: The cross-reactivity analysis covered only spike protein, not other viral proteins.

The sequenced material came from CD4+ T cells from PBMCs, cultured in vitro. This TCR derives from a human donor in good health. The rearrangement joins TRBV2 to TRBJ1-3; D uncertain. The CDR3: CASSSFGRGNTIYF. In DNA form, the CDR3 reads TGTGCCAGCAGCTCCTTTGGGCGGGGAAACACCATATATTTT.